This section outlines one T cell receptor beta chain sequence together with its context. Antigen: not known. Libraries were prepared by immunoSEQ multiplex PCR; TCRdb keeps only in-frame clonotypes and omits some of them. The top ten clones hold under 0.15% of a sample with about 2,500,000 clones, more than 80% of them seen once. V was cut by 0 bases and J by 4 bases, with 19 bases left in between. Germline V gene data show CDR1 as SGHRS and CDR2 as YFSETQ. The CDR3 extends over 17 amino acids. The authors divided CD4+ cells into CD45RA+ naive and CD45RA-negative memory subsets. The data were obtained in a study of shared clonotypes between healthy human individuals. Study as a whole: CD4 naive and CD4 memory each took three plates per donor, while CD8 naive took two and CD8 memory one.

Whole-study results and caveats: Some naive CD4 clonotypes, roughly 5%, turned up in common across four donors.

The specimen sequenced was naive CD4+ T cells sorted from blood. The subset: CD45RA+ positively selected. The V gene is TRBV5-1, the J gene TRBJ1-1; D gene uncertain. The TCR originated in a man aged 18-30 years in good health. The chain's CDR3 is CASSLAVGGSPGTEAFF. In DNA form, the CDR3 reads TGCGCCAGCAGCTTGGCCGTGGGAGGCAGCCCGGGCACTGAAGCTTTCTTT.